The present TCR beta chain was sequenced within a study of CD8+ T cells in alopecia areata. Once RNA had been extracted, it was reverse transcribed into cDNA to act as the sequencing template. TCRdb's copy holds only in-frame clones and misses some; the assay was immunoSEQ multiplex PCR. The sample consists of fewer than 100,000 clones, more than 55% of them appearing once. Regarding treatment: oral pan-JAK inhibitor, 5-10 mg twice daily. V lost 3 bases and J 3 bases, leaving 12 bases between the germline ends. The CDR3 length is 15 residues. Germline loops: CDR1 SNHLY, CDR2 FYNNEI. This clonotype was sampled from a human donor with alopecia areata. The V call is TRBV2, the J call TRBJ1-3; D possibly corresponds to TRBD1 (5 bases). Source: CD8+ T cells sorted from blood, taken at week 4, from a patient treated with tofacitinib. CDR3 DNA sequence: TGTGCCAGCAGTGAGGGGGGGTCTCATGGAAACACCATATATTTT. Translation gives CASSEGGSHGNTIYF.